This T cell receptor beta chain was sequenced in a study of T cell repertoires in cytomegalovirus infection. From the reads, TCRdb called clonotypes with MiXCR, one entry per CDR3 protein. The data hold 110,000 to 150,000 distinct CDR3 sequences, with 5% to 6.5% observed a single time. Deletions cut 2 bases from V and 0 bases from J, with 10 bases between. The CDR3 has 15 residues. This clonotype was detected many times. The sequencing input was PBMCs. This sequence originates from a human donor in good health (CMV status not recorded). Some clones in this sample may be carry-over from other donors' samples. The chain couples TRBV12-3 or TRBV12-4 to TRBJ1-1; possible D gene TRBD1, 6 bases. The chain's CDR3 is CASSLLRDMNTEAFF. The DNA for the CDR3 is TGTGCCAGCAGTTTACTCAGGGACATGAACACTGAAGCTTTCTTT.